The clone carrying this TCR beta chain was seen once. Its cognate antigen is unknown. Deletions cut 1 base from V and 5 bases from J, with 14 bases between. CDR1 and CDR2 (germline): MNHEY, SMNVEV (reference sequence). The CDR3 runs 15 residues. This entry comes from a study of OX40 agonist ivuxolimab in advanced cancers. Study details: The study gave patients intravenous ivuxolimab at 0.01 to 10 mg/kg every 2 weeks. Past anti-PD-1, anti-PD-L1 or anti-CTLA-4 therapy was accepted, and 40% had received some. Study-wide results and limits: By week 6 at 0.1 to 3.0 mg/kg, blood CD4+ and CD8+ T cells had expanded clonally.

Generated by immunoSEQ multiplex PCR, the TCRdb table keeps only in-frame clones and is missing some. The table has around 67,000 clones, about 86% seen once. This clonotype was obtained from an adult with an advanced solid tumor such as melanoma, head and neck, liver or kidney cancer. The chain is built from TRBV27 and TRBJ2-5, with D perhaps TRBD1 or TRBD2 (6 bases each). Sequenced here: CD4+ or CD8+ T cells sorted from blood, sampled in a trial of the OX40 agonist ivuxolimab. This chain's CDR3 is CASSLWGAQGETQYF. The CDR3 DNA reads as TGTGCCAGCAGTTTATGGGGGGCGCAGGGCGAGACCCAGTACTTC.